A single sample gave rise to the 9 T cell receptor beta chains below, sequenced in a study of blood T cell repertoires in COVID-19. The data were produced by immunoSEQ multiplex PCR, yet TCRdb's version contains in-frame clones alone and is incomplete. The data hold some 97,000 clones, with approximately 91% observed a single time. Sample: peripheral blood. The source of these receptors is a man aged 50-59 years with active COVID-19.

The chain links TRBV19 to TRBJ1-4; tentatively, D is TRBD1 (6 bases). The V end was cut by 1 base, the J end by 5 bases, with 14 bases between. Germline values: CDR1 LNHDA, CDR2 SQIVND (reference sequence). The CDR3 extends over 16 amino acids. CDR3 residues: CASSIVKTGGNEKLFF. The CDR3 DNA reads TGTGCCAGTAGTATAGTAAAGACAGGTGGAAATGAAAAACTGTTTTTT.

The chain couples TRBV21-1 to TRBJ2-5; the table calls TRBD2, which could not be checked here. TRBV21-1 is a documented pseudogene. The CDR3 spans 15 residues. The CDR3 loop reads CASCYRTSDQETQYF. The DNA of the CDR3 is TGTGCCAGCTGCTATCGGACTAGCGATCAAGAGACCCAGTACTTC.

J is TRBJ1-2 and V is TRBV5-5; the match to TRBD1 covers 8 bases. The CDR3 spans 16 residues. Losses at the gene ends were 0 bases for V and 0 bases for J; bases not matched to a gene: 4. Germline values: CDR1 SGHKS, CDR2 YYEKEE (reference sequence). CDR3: CASSLAGTGTNYGYTF. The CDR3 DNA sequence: TGTGCCAGCAGCTTGGCCGGGACAGGAACTAACTATGGCTACACCTTC.

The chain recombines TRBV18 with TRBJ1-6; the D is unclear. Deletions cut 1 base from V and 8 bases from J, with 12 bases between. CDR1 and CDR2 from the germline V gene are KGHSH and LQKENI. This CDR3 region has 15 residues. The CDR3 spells CASSPRTGLDSPLHF. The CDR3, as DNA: TGTGCCAGCTCACCACGTACGGGGTTGGATTCACCCCTCCACTTT.

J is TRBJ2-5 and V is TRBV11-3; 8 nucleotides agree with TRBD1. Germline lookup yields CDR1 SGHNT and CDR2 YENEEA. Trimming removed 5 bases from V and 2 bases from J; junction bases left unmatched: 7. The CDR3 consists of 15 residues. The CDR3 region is CASSPTGGQQETQYF. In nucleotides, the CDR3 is TGTGCCAGCAGCCCCACAGGGGGACAGCAAGAGACCCAGTACTTC.

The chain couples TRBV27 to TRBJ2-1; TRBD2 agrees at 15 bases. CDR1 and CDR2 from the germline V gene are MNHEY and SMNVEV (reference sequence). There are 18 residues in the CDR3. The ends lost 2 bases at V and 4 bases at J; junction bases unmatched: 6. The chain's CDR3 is CASSLGLAGGPRYNEQFF. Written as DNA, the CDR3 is TGTGCCAGCAGTTTAGGACTAGCGGGGGGGCCGAGGTACAATGAGCAGTTCTTC.

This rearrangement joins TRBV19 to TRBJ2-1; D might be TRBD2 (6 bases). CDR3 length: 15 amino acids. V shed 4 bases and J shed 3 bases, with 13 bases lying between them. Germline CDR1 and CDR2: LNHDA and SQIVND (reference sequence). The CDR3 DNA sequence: TGTGCCAGTAGTACGGACTTCGGGAGCTACAATGAGCAGTTCTTC. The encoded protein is CASSTDFGSYNEQFF.

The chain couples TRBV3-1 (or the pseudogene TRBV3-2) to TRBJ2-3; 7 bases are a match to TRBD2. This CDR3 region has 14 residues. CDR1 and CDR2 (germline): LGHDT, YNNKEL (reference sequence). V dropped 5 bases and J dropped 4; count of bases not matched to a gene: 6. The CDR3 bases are TGTGCCAGCAGCACATCGACTAGCCCAGATACGCAGTATTTT. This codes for CASSTSTSPDTQYF.

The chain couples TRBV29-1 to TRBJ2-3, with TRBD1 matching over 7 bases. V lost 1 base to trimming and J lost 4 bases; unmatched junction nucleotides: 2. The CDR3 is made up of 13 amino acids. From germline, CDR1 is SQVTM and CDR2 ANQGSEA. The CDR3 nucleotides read TGCAGCGTTGAAGGAGGGGGCGCAGATACGCAGTATTTT. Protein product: CSVEGGGADTQYF.